The 14 T cell receptor beta chains below were found in one sample sequenced in a study of blood T cell repertoires in COVID-19. Profiled with immunoSEQ multiplex PCR; TCRdb holds only in-frame clones, not every one. The table has fewer than 150,000 clones, over 65% seen once; the top ten hold about 8.1%. Sequencing used peripheral blood. These receptors were obtained from a woman aged 40 to 50 with acute or convalescent COVID-19.

The CDR3 DNA follows: TGTGCCAGCAGCCCCGCGGGTCCTAGCGGTCCAGGGGATACGCAGTATTTT. This gives the protein CASSPAGPSGPGDTQYF. The J gene is TRBJ2-3, the V gene TRBV3-1 (or the pseudogene TRBV3-2), with 7 bases that match TRBD2. J was trimmed by 6 bases and V by 4 bases; bases with no gene match: 16. The CDR3 totals 17 residues. Germline CDR1 reads LGHDT; CDR2 reads YNNKEL (reference sequence).

The J gene is TRBJ2-7, the V gene TRBV2; D is unclear. This CDR3 region has 13 residues. V shed 2 bases and J shed 1 base, with 6 bases lying between them. Germline-derived CDR1 and CDR2 are SNHLY and FYNNEI. The CDR3 coding sequence is TGTGCCAGCAGTGAAAACGGGTCCTACGAGCAGTACTTC. As protein: CASSENGSYEQYF.

The gene calls are TRBV4-1 and TRBJ1-2; 7 nucleotides agree with TRBD1. Germline V gene sequence: CDR1 MGHRA, CDR2 YSYEKL. V gave up 1 base and J gave up 4 bases; unmatched junction bases: 6. The CDR3 totals 15 residues. CDR3 nucleotides: TGCGCCAGCAGCCAAGCGACAGGGAGCTCCTATGGCTACACCTTC. Translated: CASSQATGSSYGYTF.

This clone was observed once. This chain's CDR3 is CASSLSGGESPLHF. In DNA form, the CDR3 reads TGCGCCAGCAGCTTATCGGGGGGTGAGTCACCCCTCCACTTT. This rearrangement joins TRBV5-1 to TRBJ1-6; D is perhaps TRBD1 (5 bases). The V and J ends lost 2 bases and 10 bases respectively, with 13 bases between them. The CDR3 is 14 amino acids. The germline CDR1 and CDR2 sequences are SGHRS and YFSETQ.

This clone was detected a few times. The J gene is TRBJ2-3, the V gene TRBV30, with D possibly being TRBD1 (5 bases). The V gene lost 0 bases and the J gene lost 5 bases, with 15 bases spanning the gap. The germline gives CDR1 GTSNPN, CDR2 SVGIG (reference sequence). This CDR3 contains 15 residues. Here the CDR3 reads CAWSVRPQARDTQYF. CDR3 DNA: TGTGCCTGGAGTGTACGGCCACAGGCCAGAGATACGCAGTATTTT. The variable domain in full, with the rest retrieved from reference TRBV30 and TRBJ2-3, is SQTIHQWPATLVQPVGSPLSLECTVEGTSNPNLYWYRQAAGRGLQLLFYSVGIGQISSEVPQNLSASRPQDRQFILSSKKLLLSDSGFYLCAWSVRPQARDTQYFGPGTRLTVL.

V is TRBV6-6 and J is TRBJ1-4, with D perhaps matching TRBD1 (6 bases). This CDR3 has 14 residues. V lost 10 bases and J 7 bases, leaving 19 bases between the germline ends. Germline CDR1 is MNHNY and CDR2 is SVGAGI (reference sequence). The CDR3 loop reads CAIGGGGLSEKLFF. CDR3 nucleotides: TGTGCCATAGGGGGGGGAGGCCTCAGTGAAAAACTGTTTTTT.

The rearrangement joins TRBV21-1 to TRBJ1-1; the table assigns TRBD1, which was not confirmed against the DNA. TRBV21-1 is a pseudogene locus. CDR3 size: 16 residues. The CDR3: CASSQWTGLRDTEAFF. The CDR3 bases are TGTGCCAGCAGCCAATGGACAGGGCTGCGCGACACTGAAGCTTTCTTT.

The V and J genes are TRBV5-4 and TRBJ2-2, with D tentatively TRBD1 (6 bases). Trimming removed 4 bases at V and 4 bases at J, with 14 bases between. Germline CDR1 and CDR2: SGHNT and YYREEE (reference sequence). The CDR3 length is 15 residues. CDR3 sequence (DNA): TGTGCCAGCAGCCCCACCGGGACAAGCACCGGGGAGCTGTTTTTT. Amino acid sequence: CASSPTGTSTGELFF.

This clone was found once. In DNA form, the CDR3 reads TGTGCCAGCAGTGATATCCCGGGGGAGCTGTTTTTT. Protein sequence: CASSDIPGELFF. The chain has TRBV2 and TRBJ2-2; D remains ambiguous. With 3 bases removed from V and 8 bases from J, the gap between germline ends came to 7 bases. The CDR3 has 12 residues. From germline, CDR1 is SNHLY and CDR2 FYNNEI.

The J gene is TRBJ1-2, the V gene TRBV30, with D unclear. Germline V CDR1 and CDR2: GTSNPN, SVGIG (reference sequence). Trimming left V 0 bases short and J 0 bases short, with 11 bases between. The CDR3 sequence is 15 residues long. CDR3 coding DNA: TGTGCCTGGAGTGTACATTTGGGCACTAACTATGGCTACACCTTC. Translating it yields CAWSVHLGTNYGYTF.

V and J are TRBV5-6 and TRBJ1-4, with D tentatively TRBD1 (5 bases). CDR3 length: 15 amino acids. CDR1 is SGHDT and CDR2 is YYEEEE in the germline V gene. V lost 0 bases and J lost 7, with 13 bases in between. The CDR3 DNA is TGTGCCAGCAGCTTGGTAGCAGGGATTCGTGAAAAACTGTTTTTT. It specifies CASSLVAGIREKLFF.

The V call is TRBV2, the J call TRBJ2-3; D perhaps matches TRBD1 (6 bases). V was cut by 2 bases and J by 0 bases, with 9 bases left in between. There are 15 residues in the CDR3. From germline, CDR1 is SNHLY and CDR2 FYNNEI. CDR3 sequence reads: CASSEYRASTDTQYF. CDR3 nucleotides: TGTGCCAGCAGTGAATACAGGGCTAGCACAGATACGCAGTATTTT. Full variable domain (rest looked up from reference TRBV2 and TRBJ2-3): EPEVTQTPSHQVTQMGQEVILRCVPISNHLYFYWYRQILGQKVEFLVSFYNNEISEKSEIFDDQFSVERPDGSNFTLKIRSTKLEDSAMYFCASSEYRASTDTQYFGPGTRLTVL.

This chain connects TRBV5-1 to TRBJ1-3; tentatively, D is TRBD1 (6 bases). CDR3 length equals 14 residues. The germline V gene has CDR1 SGHRS and CDR2 YFSETQ. With 4 bases removed from V and 4 bases from J, the gap between germline ends came to 12 bases. CDR3 sequence reads: CASSPQGDGNTIYF. The CDR3 DNA reads TGCGCCAGCAGCCCACAGGGTGACGGAAACACCATATATTTT.

V is TRBV7-9 and J is TRBJ2-7; no definite D call. V gave up 1 base and J gave up 2 bases, with 12 bases separating them. The CDR3 consists of 15 residues. CDR1 and CDR2 from the germline V gene are SEHNR and FQNEAQ (reference sequence). Here the CDR3 reads CASSLGQASTYEQYF. The CDR3, as DNA: TGTGCCAGCAGCTTAGGGCAGGCCTCTACCTACGAGCAGTACTTC.